Detailed here is one T cell receptor (beta chain). This sample was taken from a study of blood T cell repertoires in COVID-19. The overall study: The cDNA or gDNA used as material had been derived from T cells, B-cell-depleted T cells, or PBMCs.

Original methodology: Amplification from reference gene primers served as the basis for estimated nucleated cell counts. Sequenced by immunoSEQ multiplex PCR; TCRdb stores in-frame clones only, minus some. V, J and clone size derive from that table, while D and trimming were established from the DNA sequence. The sample gives approximately 77,000 clones, 75% to 90% of which show up once; 2% is in the top ten. Germline V gene sequence: CDR1 MNHNS, CDR2 SASEGT. V gave up 1 base and J gave up 7 bases; unmatched junction bases: 12. CDR3 length equals 17 residues. Sequencing was done on a sample of peripheral blood. The V and J genes are TRBV6-1 and TRBJ1-4; 7 positions agree with TRBD1. This TCR was sampled from a man younger than 45 with acute or convalescent COVID-19. The CDR3, as DNA: TGTGCCAGCAGTGAAGGTGACAGGGCAAGGAGAAGTGAAAAACTGTTTTTT. Amino acids: CASSEGDRARRSEKLFF.